The 30 T cell receptor beta chains listed next were all sequenced from one sample in a study of blood T cell repertoires in COVID-19 (dated by TCRdb to about 2020). The library was obtained by the immunoSEQ multiplex PCR assay. Imported from immuneACCESS, the table was reduced by TCRdb to in-frame sequences with V and J called. These copies leave out some clones; in studies compared against another copy, an unresolved V gene accounts for under half, and the cause of the remainder is not known. The table for this sample lists 56,000 or so clones; around 84% of them were counted only once. The top ten clones comprise around 2.5% of the sample. The sample was peripheral blood. These receptors were collected from a man aged 45-65 years with acute or convalescent COVID-19.

The V and J genes are TRBV6-6 and TRBJ2-7, with D tentatively TRBD1 (6 bases). The CDR3 covers 14 residues. Germline CDR1 reads MNHNY; CDR2 reads SVGAGI (reference sequence). Trimming left V 6 bases short and J 1 base short, with 13 bases between. Here the CDR3 reads CASRRGQNSYEQYF. DNA of the CDR3: TGTGCCAGCAGAAGGGGACAAAATTCCTACGAGCAGTACTTC.

The gene calls are TRBV5-1 and TRBJ1-2, with D maybe TRBD1 (6 bases). CDR1 and CDR2 from the germline V gene are SGHRS and YFSETQ. The CDR3 covers 14 residues. V lost 0 bases, J lost 11 bases, and 17 bases lay in between. The DNA of the CDR3 is TGCGCCAGCAGCTTGGATGGGACAACCTGGCGGTACACCTTC. Translating it yields CASSLDGTTWRYTF.

The V call is TRBV6-2 or TRBV6-3, the J call TRBJ1-2; D is unresolved. Trimming removed 2 bases from V and 4 bases from J, with 5 bases in between. Germline assignment: CDR1 MNHEY and CDR2 SVGEGT. The CDR3 consists of 12 residues. The CDR3 bases are TGTGCCAGCAGTTACCGGGGCTATGGCTACACCTTC. Translated, it gives CASSYRGYGYTF.

The chain is built from TRBV2 and TRBJ2-3; D possibly corresponds to TRBD2 (5 bases). This CDR3 region has 14 residues. The germline CDR1 and CDR2 sequences are SNHLY and FYNNEI. V lost 4 bases and J lost 1, with 9 bases in between. The CDR3 DNA reads TGTGCCAGCAGTGGGGGAGTGGGCACAGATACGCAGTATTTT. This encodes CASSGGVGTDTQYF.

The gene calls are TRBV27 and TRBJ2-7; no firm D call. Trimming left V 5 bases short and J 2 bases short, with 16 bases between. This CDR3 region has 15 residues. Germline V gene sequence: CDR1 MNHEY, CDR2 SMNVEV (reference sequence). The CDR3 DNA reads TGTGCCAGCAGTCCTCCCAAGAGGTCCACCTACGAGCAGTACTTC. Translation gives CASSPPKRSTYEQYF.

The J gene is TRBJ1-5, the V gene TRBV5-8; a weak D match, TRBD1 (6 bases). V shed 0 bases and J shed 0 bases, with 7 bases lying between them. There are 15 residues in the CDR3. Germline CDR1 reads SGHTS; CDR2 reads YDEGEE. CDR3 coding DNA: TGTGCCAGCAGCTTGGGGACAGATAGCAATCAGCCCCAGCATTTT. It is translated as CASSLGTDSNQPQHF.

The rearrangement joins TRBV3-1 (or the pseudogene TRBV3-2) to TRBJ2-7, with a tentative D call TRBD1 (5 bases). The V end was cut by 5 bases, the J end by 5 bases, with 13 bases between. This CDR3 is 13 amino acids long. CDR1 is LGHDT and CDR2 is YNNKEL in the germline V gene (reference sequence). CDR3 nucleotides: TGTGCCAGCAGCAATCAGCAGACAGACGAGCAGTACTTC. Its protein is CASSNQQTDEQYF.

This rearrangement joins TRBV29-1 to TRBJ2-7; D is possibly TRBD2 (5 bases). Germline values: CDR1 SQVTM, CDR2 ANQGSEA. V lost 1 base and J 6 bases, leaving 10 bases between the germline ends. The CDR3 consists of 12 residues. The CDR3 nucleotides are TGCAGCGTTGAAGGGGAGTGGAGCGAGCAGTACTTC. Its translation is CSVEGEWSEQYF.

The V and J genes are TRBV19 and TRBJ1-1, with 9 bases aligning to TRBD1. The germline CDR1 and CDR2 sequences are LNHDA and SQIVND (reference sequence). Germline trimming cut 8 bases from V and 5 bases from J; bases unmatched to any gene: 12. This CDR3 spans 15 amino acids. The CDR3 DNA follows: TGTGCCAGTCTCCCGGGGGACAGGGCGGTGACTGAAGCTTTCTTT. This codes for CASLPGDRAVTEAFF.

Only a few counts were recorded for this clone. The V and J genes are TRBV5-1 and TRBJ1-6; TRBD1 aligns across 8 bases. With 4 bases clipped from V and 7 bases from J, the junction kept 4 bases outside the gene matches. Germline-derived CDR1 and CDR2 are SGHRS and YFSETQ. The CDR3 has 14 residues. Here the CDR3 reads CASSLGQANSPLHF. The DNA of the CDR3 is TGCGCCAGCAGCCTGGGACAGGCCAATTCACCCCTCCACTTT.

V and J are TRBV5-1 and TRBJ2-1; 14 bases are shared with TRBD2. V gave up 5 bases and J gave up 5 bases; unmatched junction bases: 6. The CDR3 consists of 16 residues. Germline values: CDR1 SGHRS, CDR2 YFSETQ. The CDR3 spells CASRTSGRAIHNEQFF. DNA of the CDR3: TGCGCCAGCAGGACTAGCGGGAGGGCCATCCACAATGAGCAGTTCTTC. Together with reference TRBV5-1 and TRBJ2-1, the CDR3 gives the full variable domain: KAGVTQTPRYLIKTRGQQVTLSCSPISGHRSVSWYQQTPGQGLQFLFEYFSETQRNKGNFPGRFSGRQFSNSRSEMNVSTLELGDSALYLCASRTSGRAIHNEQFFGPGTRLTVL.

The CDR3: CSASIAGGIGGGNEQFF. The CDR3 DNA follows: TGCAGTGCTAGTATAGCGGGAGGAATCGGGGGGGGCAATGAGCAGTTCTTC. This rearrangement joins TRBV20-1 to TRBJ2-1; TRBD2 matches 10 bases. V was clipped by 3 bases and J by 6 bases; unmatched bases: 14. The CDR3 runs to 17 residues. The germline CDR1 and CDR2 sequences are DFQATT and SNEGSKA (reference sequence).

V usage is TRBV9 and J usage is TRBJ1-2, with a tentative D call TRBD1 (5 bases). In germline, CDR1 is SGDLS, CDR2 YYNGEE. V lost 0 bases and J 2 bases, leaving 11 bases between the germline ends. This CDR3 has 15 amino acids. CDR3 loop: CASSVEAGRNYGYTF. As DNA, the CDR3 is TGTGCCAGCAGCGTAGAGGCAGGGCGGAACTATGGCTACACCTTC.

CDR3 sequence reads: CASSQGQGPDTQYF. CDR3 bases: TGTGCCAGCAGCCAGGGACAGGGGCCAGATACGCAGTATTTT. The rearrangement joins TRBV3-1 (or the pseudogene TRBV3-2) to TRBJ2-3; TRBD1 matches at 10 bases. Germline V lookup: CDR1 LGHDT, CDR2 YNNKEL (reference sequence). V lost 3 bases and J lost 4; bases outside the gene matches: 1. The CDR3 is 14 amino acids.

The V and J genes are TRBV5-6 and TRBJ1-1, with D maybe TRBD1 (6 bases). The germline V gene encodes CDR1 SGHDT and CDR2 YYEEEE. The CDR3 runs to 17 residues. V lost 4 bases and J 0 bases, leaving 19 bases between the germline ends. CDR3 nucleotides: TGTGCCAGCAGCCGCCGAGGTGGGAGGGACATGAACACTGAAGCTTTCTTT. Amino acid sequence: CASSRRGGRDMNTEAFF. The entire variable domain, with the rest obtained from reference TRBV5-6 and TRBJ1-1, is as follows: DAGVTQSPTHLIKTRGQQVTLRCSPKSGHDTVSWYQQALGQGPQFIFQYYEEEERQRGNFPDRFSGHQFPNYSSELNVNALLLGDSALYLCASSRRGGRDMNTEAFFGQGTRLTVV.

The rearrangement links TRBV2 to TRBJ2-7; TRBD1 is a possible D gene (5 bases). The length of the CDR3 is 12 residues. The germline CDR1 and CDR2 sequences are SNHLY and FYNNEI. Trimming left V 5 bases short and J 2 bases short, with 7 bases between. The CDR3 bases are TGTGCCAGCAGTTACAGGCCCTACGAGCAGTACTTC. Its translation: CASSYRPYEQYF.

This clone was detected once. The chain links TRBV5-1 to TRBJ1-1; 10 bases are shared with TRBD1. The junction had 1 base not matched to a gene; V was cut back by 2 bases and J by 0 bases. There are 15 residues in the CDR3. Germline V gene sequence: CDR1 SGHRS, CDR2 YFSETQ. This CDR3 reads CASSLGQGVNTEAFF. CDR3 nucleotides: TGCGCCAGCAGCTTAGGACAGGGGGTGAACACTGAAGCTTTCTTT.

In DNA form, the CDR3 reads TGTGCCAGCAGTGAAATCCTGGCAGGAGGCGGCTACACCTTC. Protein sequence: CASSEILAGGGYTF. The rearrangement links TRBV2 to TRBJ1-2; D not certain. V was clipped by 2 bases and J by 8 bases, with 15 bases between them. Per the germline V gene, CDR1 is SNHLY and CDR2 is FYNNEI. The CDR3 spans 14 residues.

By proportion, this clone is medium-sized (0.01 to 0.1%). The rearrangement uses TRBV27 and TRBJ2-7; TRBD2 might be the D (6 bases). The V end was cut by 5 bases, the J end by 3 bases, with 20 bases between. The germline V gene encodes CDR1 MNHEY and CDR2 SMNVEV (reference sequence). The CDR3 totals 16 residues. The CDR3 nucleotides read TGTGCCAGCAGTCCCGAGGAGGGTATAGCTCTCTACGAGCAGTACTTC. Protein: CASSPEEGIALYEQYF.

This clone has only one observation. The chain is built from TRBV24-1 and TRBJ2-2; tentative D call: TRBD1 (6 bases). The germline V gene encodes CDR1 KGHDR and CDR2 SFDVKD. V gave up 4 bases and J gave up 4 bases, with 12 bases separating them. This CDR3 is 15 amino acids long. The CDR3 loop reads CATSDGTPSTGELFF. In DNA form, the CDR3 reads TGTGCCACCAGTGACGGGACACCGAGCACCGGGGAGCTGTTTTTT.

J is TRBJ1-3 and V is TRBV9; a weak D match, TRBD1 (5 bases). V lost 4 bases and J 0 bases, leaving 11 bases between the germline ends. Per the germline V gene, CDR1 is SGDLS and CDR2 is YYNGEE. This CDR3 region has 15 residues. CDR3 bases: TGTGCCAGCAGCCCGACAGACATCTCTGGAAACACCATATATTTT. As protein: CASSPTDISGNTIYF. Supplemented by reference TRBV9 and TRBJ1-3, the full variable domain reads DSGVTQTPKHLITATGQRVTLRCSPRSGDLSVYWYQQSLDQGLQFLIQYYNGEERAKGNILERFSAQQFPDLHSELNLSSLELGDSALYFCASSPTDISGNTIYFGEGSWLTVV.

This sequence joins TRBV3-1 (or the pseudogene TRBV3-2) and TRBJ2-2; 11 bases agree with TRBD2. With 5 bases clipped from V and 7 bases from J, the junction kept 9 bases outside the gene matches. CDR1 LGHDT and CDR2 YNNKEL come from the germline V gene (reference sequence). The CDR3 is 16 amino acids. CDR3 amino acids: CASSETSGRVVGELFF. The CDR3 DNA reads as TGTGCCAGCAGCGAAACTAGCGGGAGAGTTGTCGGGGAGCTGTTTTTT.

The chain employs TRBV2 and TRBJ1-5; 7 bases agree with TRBD1. CDR3 length: 17 amino acids. V lost 2 bases and J lost 6; bases outside the gene matches: 13. Germline CDR1 is SNHLY and CDR2 is FYNNEI. In nucleotides, the CDR3 is TGTGCCAGCAGTGAAACCCTCTTCGGGACAGAGTTTCAGCCCCAGCATTTT. It translates to CASSETLFGTEFQPQHF.

This chain connects TRBV2 to TRBJ2-2, with TRBD1 identical over 10 bases. Germline-derived CDR1 and CDR2 are SNHLY and FYNNEI. The CDR3 length is 15 residues. The junction had 6 bases not matched to a gene; V was cut back by 7 bases and J by 4 bases. The CDR3 DNA reads as TGTGCCAGCAATAGTTGGACAGGGGGCACCGGGGAGCTGTTTTTT. Translating it yields CASNSWTGGTGELFF.

This clone was seen only a few times. CDR3 residues: CASSQVARQSHNYGYTF. The CDR3 DNA is TGCGCCAGCAGCCAAGTAGCAAGACAGTCTCATAACTATGGCTACACCTTC. The chain employs TRBV4-1 and TRBJ1-2, with D tentatively TRBD1 (5 bases). The V end was cut by 1 base, the J end by 1 base, with 16 bases between. This CDR3 comprises 17 residues. CDR1 and CDR2 from the germline V gene are MGHRA and YSYEKL.

This rearrangement joins TRBV28 to TRBJ1-6; D perhaps matches TRBD1 (5 bases). The CDR3 length is 13 residues. Germline CDR1 is MDHEN and CDR2 is SYDVKM. Trimming stripped 4 bases from V and 10 bases from J, with 11 bases between. This CDR3 is CASSYSRGSPLHF. The CDR3 DNA reads TGTGCCAGCAGTTACTCTCGGGGGTCACCCCTCCACTTT.

This chain uses TRBV2 with TRBJ1-6; a possible D gene is TRBD1 (5 bases). CDR1 is SNHLY and CDR2 is FYNNEI in the germline V gene. V was clipped by 6 bases and J by 7 bases, with 16 bases between them. The CDR3 contains 15 residues. The CDR3 sequence: CASRHKGLNNSPLHF. The CDR3 DNA follows: TGTGCCAGCAGACACAAGGGACTGAACAATTCACCCCTCCACTTT.

This clone was seen once. The rearrangement uses TRBV5-1 and TRBJ2-5; 8 nucleotides agree with TRBD2. Trimming at V came to 3 bases and at J to 3 bases, leaving 13 bases not matched to a gene. The CDR3 covers 17 residues. Per germline, CDR1 SGHRS and CDR2 YFSETQ. The CDR3 nucleotides are TGCGCCAGCAGCTCCGGGGGGGCCCAGTTGGGGGAAGAGACCCAGTACTTC. This encodes CASSSGGAQLGEETQYF.

The chain links TRBV4-1 to TRBJ1-4, with D perhaps TRBD1 (5 bases). This CDR3 comprises 16 residues. Germline loops: CDR1 MGHRA, CDR2 YSYEKL. The ends were cut back, 4 bases at V and 6 bases at J, with 18 bases in the middle. The CDR3 coding sequence is TGCGCCAGCAGCCGCTCCGCGGGAGGGGTGGATGAAAAACTGTTTTTT. It codes for CASSRSAGGVDEKLFF.

The chain links TRBV6-5 to TRBJ1-4; TRBD1 matches at 7 bases. The CDR3 has 15 amino acids. CDR1 is MNHEY and CDR2 is SVGAGI in the germline V gene. J was trimmed by 8 bases and V by 6 bases; bases with no gene match: 12. CDR3 in amino acids: CASSRGQAVGEKLFF. The CDR3 nucleotides are TGTGCCAGCAGCCGAGGACAGGCCGTGGGGGAAAAACTGTTTTTT.